The 22 T cell receptor beta chains given below trace back to one sample, sequenced in a study of T-cell memory formation after mild COVID-19. TCRdb analysed the 5' RACE reads with MiXCR anew, one entry per CDR3 protein. Of under 400,000 distinct CDR3 sequences in the sample, 28% were seen once. The sequencing sample was made of PBMCs or a T cell subset sorted from them (not recorded which). Receptors were obtained from an adult woman who had mild COVID-19 (a few samples of this study predate the infection). Cell type and time point are not known.

The chain combines TRBV20-1 with TRBJ2-1; 8 nucleotides agree with TRBD1. The CDR3 sequence is 16 residues long. V shed 5 bases and J 10 bases; nucleotides not matched to a gene: 19. The V gene's germline CDR1 is DFQATT and CDR2 SNEGSKA (reference sequence). In DNA form, the CDR3 reads TGCAGTGCTGCCGGGACAGGAGCCCTCCGGTCTTACGAGCAGTTCTTC. Protein product: CSAAGTGALRSYEQFF.

The V call is TRBV6-5, the J call TRBJ2-1; 11 nucleotides align to TRBD2. J was trimmed by 8 bases and V by 0 bases; bases with no gene match: 3. In germline, CDR1 is MNHEY, CDR2 SVGAGI. The CDR3 is 15 residues long. CDR3 protein: CASSYSIAGGHEQFF. The CDR3 nucleotides are TGTGCCAGCAGTTACTCGATAGCGGGAGGGCATGAGCAGTTCTTC.

The rearrangement uses TRBV12-3 or TRBV12-4 and TRBJ2-2; D unresolved. The CDR3 has 17 amino acids. V was shortened by 2 bases and J by 7 bases, with 20 bases between the two germline ends. The CDR3 DNA follows: TGTGCCAGCAGTTTACGTTTTTGGACCGGCTTGGGCGGGGAGCTGTTTTTT. It is translated as CASSLRFWTGLGGELFF.

This clonotype was detected ten times or more. V and J are TRBV5-1 and TRBJ2-7; D possibly uses TRBD1 or TRBD2 (5 bases each). Looked up from germline, CDR1 is SGHRS and CDR2 is YFSETQ. This CDR3 spans 13 amino acids. The germline V and J ends were trimmed by 1 base and 4 bases, with 9 bases remaining between them. Here the CDR3 reads CASSLTGPYEQYF. In nucleotides, the CDR3 is TGCGCCAGCAGCTTGACGGGGCCGTACGAGCAGTACTTC.

This clonotype was seen a handful of times. V is TRBV7-2 and J is TRBJ2-7; a possible D gene is TRBD2 (5 bases). V dropped 5 bases and J dropped 4 bases, with 15 bases sitting between them. CDR1 is SGHTA and CDR2 is FQGNSA in the germline V gene. The CDR3 covers 14 residues. This CDR3 reads CASSHERLGYEQYF. CDR3 nucleotides: TGTGCCAGCAGCCACGAGCGGCTTGGGTACGAGCAGTACTTC. Based on the CDR3 plus reference TRBV7-2 and TRBJ2-7, the full variable domain is GAGVSQSPSNKVTEKGKDVELRCDPISGHTALYWYRQSLGQGLEFLIYFQGNSAPDKSGLPSDRFSAERTGGSVSTLTIQRTQQEDSAVYLCASSHERLGYEQYFGPGTRLTVT.

There are a few counts of this clonotype. The rearrangement links TRBV7-2 to TRBJ2-1, with D unresolved. Germline loops: CDR1 SGHTA, CDR2 FQGNSA. CDR3 size: 17 residues. The V end lost 1 base, the J end lost 4 bases, and 17 bases lay between the germline ends. The CDR3 coding sequence is TGTGCCAGCAGCTTAGAAGTCAGCCAGTACTATTACAATGAGCAGTTCTTC. Amino acid sequence: CASSLEVSQYYYNEQFF. The whole variable domain, remainder taken from reference TRBV7-2 and TRBJ2-1, is GAGVSQSPSNKVTEKGKDVELRCDPISGHTALYWYRQSLGQGLEFLIYFQGNSAPDKSGLPSDRFSAERTGGSVSTLTIQRTQQEDSAVYLCASSLEVSQYYYNEQFFGPGTRLTVL.

This clonotype appeared a few times. This rearrangement joins TRBV7-9 to TRBJ1-1, with 8 bases identical to TRBD1. The CDR3 covers 17 residues. Germline lookup yields CDR1 SEHNR and CDR2 FQNEAQ (reference sequence). V lost 5 bases and J lost 0; bases outside the gene matches: 11. CDR3 in DNA: TGTGCCAGCAGCCCCCGGGACAGGATCATCATGAACACTGAAGCTTTCTTT. This translates into CASSPRDRIIMNTEAFF.

This clonotype was found many times. The chain links TRBV7-6 to TRBJ2-3; D ambiguous. The CDR3 runs 12 residues. The V and J ends lost 0 bases and 3 bases respectively, with 1 base between them. Germline values: CDR1 SGHVS, CDR2 FNYEAQ. Here the CDR3 reads CASSLATDTQYF. CDR3 DNA sequence: TGTGCCAGCAGCTTAGCGACAGATACGCAGTATTTT.

This chain connects TRBV7-6 to TRBJ2-7, with 8 bases fitting TRBD1. V dropped 1 base and J dropped 3; count of bases not matched to a gene: 5. Per the germline V gene, CDR1 is SGHVS and CDR2 is FNYEAQ. The CDR3 is 15 residues long. The CDR3 DNA is TGTGCCAGCAGCTTAGGACAGGGGATCAACTACGAGCAGTACTTC. Protein product: CASSLGQGINYEQYF.

Only a few counts were recorded for this clonotype. The chain has TRBV24-1 and TRBJ2-1, with no clear D. Trimming cost V 3 bases and J 10 bases, with 15 bases left between them. The CDR3 runs 14 residues. Germline values: CDR1 KGHDR, CDR2 SFDVKD. The CDR3 nucleotides are TGTGCCACCAGTGATCCGCCTTTATCTTCGGAGCAGTTCTTC. Its protein is CATSDPPLSSEQFF.

This chain uses TRBV2 with TRBJ1-5; 10 nucleotides match TRBD1. The length of the CDR3 is 13 residues. V shed 7 bases, J shed 7 bases, and the junction held 4 bases outside the gene matches. The V gene's germline CDR1 is SNHLY and CDR2 FYNNEI. The CDR3 protein is CASNRDRGQPQHF. CDR3 DNA: TGTGCCAGCAACCGGGACAGGGGCCAGCCCCAGCATTTT.

This chain joins TRBV25-1 and TRBJ2-7; D is possibly TRBD1 (6 bases). V lost 8 bases and J 5 bases, leaving 22 bases between the germline ends. This CDR3 spans 15 amino acids. The germline CDR1 and CDR2 sequences are MGHDK and SYGVNS. CDR3 in amino acids: CASRSQQGKKDEQYF. CDR3 nucleotide sequence: TGTGCCAGCCGGTCCCAACAGGGAAAGAAGGACGAGCAGTACTTC.

This clonotype was recorded a few times. The genes are TRBV5-4 and TRBJ1-4; D is undetermined. The V gene's germline CDR1 is SGHNT and CDR2 YYREEE (reference sequence). Trimming stripped 0 bases from V and 10 bases from J, with 7 bases between. The CDR3 is made up of 12 amino acids. This CDR3 is CASSLEVGKLFF. The CDR3 region has the DNA TGTGCCAGCAGCTTGGAGGTGGGAAAACTGTTTTTT.

This clonotype was counted between two and nine times. The chain is built from TRBV2 and TRBJ2-7; D may be TRBD1 or TRBD2 (5 bases each). Deletions cut 7 bases from V and 6 bases from J, with 22 bases between. CDR1 and CDR2 from the germline V gene are SNHLY and FYNNEI. The CDR3 runs to 15 residues. The CDR3 nucleotides read TGTGCCAGCATCCAAGGGATGAAGGGGACCGGCGAGCAGTACTTC. Protein product: CASIQGMKGTGEQYF.

In its sample, this clonotype was seen a few times. The CDR3 coding sequence is TGTGCCAGCAGCGTAACTCCCGAGGCTGGAGGAAACACCATATATTTT. Translating gives CASSVTPEAGGNTIYF. The chain employs TRBV9 and TRBJ1-3; D unclear. The CDR3 contains 16 residues. Trimming took 1 base from V and 4 from J, leaving 15 bases between them. The germline V gene has CDR1 SGDLS and CDR2 YYNGEE.

This clonotype has only a few counts. The CDR3 DNA is TGTGCCAGCAGTGGGTCGGTGACCCAGTACTTC. Residues: CASSGSVTQYF. This chain uses TRBV2 with TRBJ2-5, with D uncertain. Germline loops: CDR1 SNHLY, CDR2 FYNNEI. This CDR3 has 11 residues. V lost 4 bases to trimming and J lost 7 bases, with 7 bases between them.

The chain joins TRBV2 to TRBJ1-2; TRBD1 might be the D (5 bases). Germline V CDR1 and CDR2: SNHLY, FYNNEI. The CDR3 length is 16 residues. Trimming cost V 0 bases and J 4 bases, with 15 bases left between them. The CDR3: CASSEAGGRGAYGYTF. In nucleotides, the CDR3 is TGTGCCAGCAGTGAAGCGGGTGGTAGGGGCGCCTATGGCTACACCTTC.

V usage is TRBV29-1 and J usage is TRBJ2-7, with TRBD1 matching over 7 bases. The trim removed 5 bases at V and 1 base at J, leaving 2 bases unmatched. CDR3 length: 12 residues. Germline V gene lookup returns CDR1 SQVTM and CDR2 ANQGSEA. The CDR3 nucleotides are TGCAGCGTTTGGACAGGTTCCTACGAGCAGTACTTC. It encodes CSVWTGSYEQYF.

The chain uses TRBV9 and TRBJ1-3; TRBD1 aligns across 10 bases. The germline V gene encodes CDR1 SGDLS and CDR2 YYNGEE. V was pared by 5 bases and J by 4 bases, with 6 bases of the junction left unmatched. This CDR3 comprises 15 residues. CDR3 sequence: CASSQTGGTGNTIYF. The CDR3 DNA is TGTGCCAGCAGTCAGACAGGGGGCACGGGAAACACCATATATTTT.

There are a few counts of this clonotype. The chain joins TRBV5-1 to TRBJ2-1, with D possibly being TRBD1 or TRBD2 (6 bases each). Germline V gives CDR1 SGHRS, CDR2 YFSETQ. The CDR3 has 15 amino acids. V gave up 0 bases and J gave up 3 bases, with 10 bases separating them. In DNA form, the CDR3 reads TGCGCCAGCAGCTTGGTGGGGGGCCACTACAATGAGCAGTTCTTC. Protein: CASSLVGGHYNEQFF.

V and J are TRBV4-1 and TRBJ1-2; 7 bases fit TRBD1. V lost 4 bases and J lost 7; bases outside the gene matches: 12. This CDR3 is built from 15 residues. In germline, CDR1 is MGHRA, CDR2 YSYEKL. DNA of the CDR3: TGCGCCAGCAGCCCAACCTCGGACAGGCTAGGTGGCTACACCTTC. This codes for CASSPTSDRLGGYTF.

The J gene is TRBJ2-5, the V gene TRBV19; D may match TRBD1 or TRBD2 (7 bases each). Trimming left V 5 bases short and J 4 bases short, with 23 bases between. Germline V lookup: CDR1 LNHDA, CDR2 SQIVND (reference sequence). The CDR3 is 17 amino acids. This CDR3 is CASSPVGTTGRGETQYF. The CDR3 coding sequence is TGTGCCAGTAGTCCAGTCGGGACGACAGGGAGGGGAGAGACCCAGTACTTC.